This T cell receptor beta chain originates from a study of blood T cell repertoires in COVID-19. Whole-study context: Samples taken during acute and convalescent COVID-19 were collected in the United States, Italy and Spain. Sample material is recorded as cDNA or gDNA derived from T cells, B-cell-depleted T cells, or PBMCs.

CDR3 size: 15 residues. The germline V and J ends were trimmed by 5 bases and 4 bases, with 15 bases remaining between them. Germline V gene lookup returns CDR1 SGHAT and CDR2 FQNNGV. Per the original data handling: Amplification of reference gene primers was used by the study to estimate nucleated cell counts. The table came from immunoSEQ multiplex PCR; TCRdb's copy has only in-frame clones and leaves some out. The DNA gave D and trimming, while V, J and clone size come from that table. In the table there are 150,000 to 200,000 clones, roughly 90% of which are singletons. Recruited during active infection, patients (from Seattle) were subsequently followed longitudinally.

The sample was peripheral blood. The rearrangement links TRBV11-2 to TRBJ1-3; no clear D. The source of this sequence is a woman aged 60-70 years with COVID-19, enrolled during active disease. The CDR3 protein is CASSPQTWSGNTIYF. Written as DNA, the CDR3 is TGTGCCAGCAGCCCACAGACCTGGTCGGGAAACACCATATATTTT. The whole variable domain, remainder taken from reference TRBV11-2 and TRBJ1-3, is EAGVAQSPRYKIIEKRQSVAFWCNPISGHATLYWYQQILGQGPKLLIQFQNNGVVDDSQLPKDRFSAERLKGVDSTLKIQPAKLEDSAVYLCASSPQTWSGNTIYFGEGSWLTVV.